The 28 T cell receptor beta chains in this list originate from one sample, sequenced in a study of CD8+ T cells in alopecia areata. Sequencing templates came from extracted RNA that was reverse transcribed into cDNA. TCRdb's table, derived via immunoSEQ multiplex PCR, lists solely in-frame clones and lacks some. Of 120,000 or so clones in the sample, over 60% were seen once. Noted treatment: oral pan-JAK inhibitor, 5-10 mg twice daily. The sequenced sample was CD4+ T cells sorted from blood, obtained at week 4, from a patient treated with tofacitinib. These receptors came from a human donor with alopecia areata.

The chain uses TRBV4-1 and TRBJ1-1; D is unclear. Germline V gene data show CDR1 as MGHRA and CDR2 as YSYEKL. This CDR3 is 13 amino acids long. V lost 5 bases and J 1 base, leaving 8 bases between the germline ends. The CDR3 DNA reads TGCGCCAGCAGCGTCACCCAGAACACTGAAGCTTTCTTT. Translated: CASSVTQNTEAFF.

V is TRBV7-9 and J is TRBJ2-5, with 9 bases that match TRBD1. This CDR3 contains 14 residues. Germline-derived CDR1 and CDR2 are SEHNR and FQNEAQ (reference sequence). V gave up 5 bases and J gave up 3 bases; unmatched junction bases: 4. CDR3 nucleotide sequence: TGTGCCAGCAGCCGGGACAGGGAAGAAGAGACCCAGTACTTC. As protein: CASSRDREEETQYF.

This clone is a singleton in its sample. The V call is TRBV7-2, the J call TRBJ1-2; the D is unclear. The CDR3 sequence is 12 residues long. V lost 5 bases, J lost 5 bases, and 9 bases lay in between. Germline loops: CDR1 SGHTA, CDR2 FQGNSA. CDR3 coding DNA: TGTGCCAGCAGCGTAAGATCATATGGCTACACCTTC. Residues: CASSVRSYGYTF.

In regard to this clone: This sample also contains other DNA sequences that code for the same CDR3. V is TRBV7-3 and J is TRBJ2-2; TRBD1 matches at 7 bases. The CDR3 runs to 14 residues. In germline, CDR1 is SGHTA, CDR2 FQGTGA. V shed 3 bases and J 3 bases; nucleotides not matched to a gene: 1. The CDR3 sequence is CASSLGQHTGELFF. CDR3 coding DNA: TGTGCCAGCAGCTTGGGACAGCACACCGGGGAGCTGTTTTTT.

The chain has TRBV15 and TRBJ2-1; 7 positions match TRBD2. The CDR3 is made up of 17 amino acids. V lost 0 bases to trimming and J lost 3 bases; unmatched junction nucleotides: 8. The germline V gene has CDR1 LNHNV and CDR2 YYDKDF (reference sequence). CDR3 region: CATSRDLGGGGYNEQFF. The CDR3, as DNA: TGTGCCACCAGCAGAGATTTAGGCGGGGGTGGCTACAATGAGCAGTTCTTC.

The rearrangement links TRBV25-1 to TRBJ1-2; possibly TRBD1 for D (5 bases). This CDR3 is 14 amino acids long. CDR1 and CDR2 from the germline V gene are MGHDK and SYGVNS. Trimming left V 1 base short and J 5 bases short, with 11 bases between. The CDR3 sequence: CASSEFSRGYGYTF. DNA of the CDR3: TGTGCCAGCAGTGAATTCAGTCGGGGGTATGGCTACACCTTC.

The chain is built from TRBV29-1 and TRBJ2-1; 9 nucleotides line up with TRBD1. V lost 4 bases to trimming and J lost 1 base; unmatched junction nucleotides: 2. Germline loops: CDR1 SQVTM, CDR2 ANQGSEA. The CDR3 loop spans 14 amino acids. CDR3 sequence (DNA): TGCAGCGTTGGTGGGACAGGGTCCTACAATGAGCAGTTCTTC. Translated, it gives CSVGGTGSYNEQFF.

The chain has TRBV9 and TRBJ1-1, with 7 positions matching TRBD1. The germline CDR1 and CDR2 sequences are SGDLS and YYNGEE. The ends lost 4 bases at V and 4 bases at J; junction bases unmatched: 7. The CDR3 contains 14 residues. CDR3 in amino acids: CASSFDSGGTEAFF. DNA of the CDR3: TGTGCCAGCAGCTTCGACTCAGGGGGCACTGAAGCTTTCTTT.

In this sample, this clone turned up a few times. This sequence joins TRBV7-2 and TRBJ1-2; the D is unclear. The CDR3 totals 12 residues. Germline V CDR1 and CDR2: SGHTA, FQGNSA. Deletions cut 0 bases from V and 13 bases from J, with 12 bases between. CDR3 residues: CASSLAAVPGTF. CDR3 nucleotide sequence: TGTGCCAGCAGCTTAGCAGCAGTCCCCGGCACCTTC.

This clone was detected only a few times. The CDR3 nucleotides are TGTGCCAGCAGACCCGGACAGGGACAAACGAATGAAAAACTGTTTTTT. It codes for CASRPGQGQTNEKLFF. V is TRBV28 and J is TRBJ1-4, with 8 nucleotides matching TRBD1. The CDR3 extends over 16 amino acids. The V gene's germline CDR1 is MDHEN and CDR2 SYDVKM. V was clipped by 6 bases and J by 5 bases; unmatched bases: 11.

The gene calls are TRBV29-1 and TRBJ1-1, with 8 bases identical to TRBD1. Germline values: CDR1 SQVTM, CDR2 ANQGSEA. This CDR3 contains 11 residues. Germline trimming cut 1 base from V and 10 bases from J; bases unmatched to any gene: 2. DNA for the CDR3: TGCAGCGTTGAAGCCGGGACAGGAGCTTTCTTT. Its protein is CSVEAGTGAFF.

This chain connects TRBV4-1 to TRBJ2-2; tentative D call: TRBD1 (6 bases). Germline V gene data show CDR1 as MGHRA and CDR2 as YSYEKL. V was trimmed by 0 bases and J by 4 bases, leaving 12 bases between them. The CDR3 runs to 16 residues. The CDR3, as DNA: TGCGCCAGCAGCCAAGAGGGCAGGGGTGGCACCGGGGAGCTGTTTTTT. This codes for CASSQEGRGGTGELFF.

The table lists this clone with a few counts. The chain carries TRBV19 and TRBJ1-1; 8 bases are shared with TRBD1. The CDR3 covers 14 residues. Germline V gene sequence: CDR1 LNHDA, CDR2 SQIVND (reference sequence). V was pared by 5 bases and J by 5 bases, with 7 bases of the junction left unmatched. The DNA of the CDR3 is TGTGCCAGTAGTGGACAGGGTGTTTGGACTGAAGCTTTCTTT. It is translated as CASSGQGVWTEAFF.

This clone is a singleton in its sample. The chain joins TRBV9 to TRBJ1-6, with D unresolved. V gave up 0 bases and J gave up 5 bases, with 6 bases separating them. The CDR3 consists of 14 residues. Germline CDR1 and CDR2: SGDLS and YYNGEE. CDR3 DNA: TGTGCCAGCAGCGTAGACAGAAATAATTCACCCCTCCACTTT. Translation gives CASSVDRNNSPLHF.

The chain is built from TRBV30 and TRBJ1-3; D unresolved. CDR1 is GTSNPN and CDR2 is SVGIG in the germline V gene (reference sequence). Trimming left V 2 bases short and J 4 bases short, with 15 bases between. The CDR3 length is 15 residues. CDR3 sequence: CAWSPTSNIGNTIYF. The CDR3 DNA reads TGTGCCTGGAGTCCGACTTCCAACATCGGAAACACCATATATTTT.

The V call is TRBV6-5, the J call TRBJ2-7, with D maybe TRBD1 (6 bases). The CDR3 contains 14 residues. V was cut by 2 bases and J by 2 bases, with 10 bases left in between. Looked up from germline, CDR1 is MNHEY and CDR2 is SVGAGI. CDR3 region: CASSYGGIAYEQYF. The CDR3 DNA reads as TGTGCCAGCAGTTACGGGGGCATAGCCTACGAGCAGTACTTC.

DNA for the CDR3: TGTGCCAGCAGCTTGCGGGGGGGTACCAATCAGCCCCAGCATTTT. This encodes CASSLRGGTNQPQHF. This chain joins TRBV5-8 and TRBJ1-5, with a weak D call TRBD1 (5 bases). The CDR3 is 15 amino acids. The germline CDR1 and CDR2 sequences are SGHTS and YDEGEE. The V and J ends lost 1 base and 3 bases respectively, with 11 bases between them.

V and J are TRBV28 and TRBJ2-7; 7 bases line up with TRBD1. V gave up 5 bases and J gave up 0 bases; unmatched junction bases: 4. From germline, CDR1 is MDHEN and CDR2 SYDVKM. The CDR3 length is 14 residues. The CDR3 here is CASSRWTGSYEQYF. The CDR3 nucleotides are TGTGCCAGCAGTCGGTGGACAGGCTCCTACGAGCAGTACTTC.

This clone appeared a few times. V usage is TRBV7-8 and J usage is TRBJ2-7, with a possible D match to TRBD1 (6 bases). Germline V CDR1 and CDR2: SGHVS, FQNEAQ. The CDR3 runs 13 residues. V lost 1 base to trimming and J lost 5 bases, with 9 bases between them. The CDR3 DNA sequence: TGTGCCAGCAGCTTAGACAGGGAGAACGAGCAGTACTTC. Its translation is CASSLDRENEQYF.

J is TRBJ2-7 and V is TRBV7-8; D remains unclear. Trimming took 5 bases from V and 3 from J, leaving 20 bases between them. Looked up from germline, CDR1 is SGHVS and CDR2 is FQNEAQ. This CDR3 contains 16 residues. The CDR3 nucleotides read TGTGCCAGCAGCCCCAGCCAACTGGGCGGCTTCTACGAGCAGTACTTC. Translation gives CASSPSQLGGFYEQYF.

V and J are TRBV30 and TRBJ2-3; maybe TRBD2 (6 bases). Germline V CDR1 and CDR2: GTSNPN, SVGIG (reference sequence). CDR3 length: 14 residues. The V end lost 1 base, the J end lost 11 bases, and 19 bases lay between the germline ends. CDR3 DNA: TGTGCCTGGAGTGAAGTTGGAGGGTCTACCCAGCAGTATTTT. Its protein is CAWSEVGGSTQQYF.

The V gene is TRBV4-3, the J gene TRBJ2-7, with D hard to call. V was shortened by 1 base and J by 3 bases, with 10 bases between the two germline ends. The length of the CDR3 is 14 residues. Germline lookup yields CDR1 LGHNA and CDR2 YSLEER. CDR3 DNA: TGCGCCAGCAGCCAAGGTACCAGAAACTACGAGCAGTACTTC. Its protein product is CASSQGTRNYEQYF.

The chain couples TRBV4-2 to TRBJ2-5, with 13 bases lining up with TRBD2. Germline V gene data show CDR1 as LGHNA and CDR2 as YNFKEQ. CDR3 length: 17 amino acids. V lost 4 bases and J lost 2; bases outside the gene matches: 7. As DNA, the CDR3 is TGTGCCAGCAGCCCGGGGATGACTAGCGGGGGGCAAGAGACCCAGTACTTC. Encoded protein: CASSPGMTSGGQETQYF.

This clone was seen more than once but under ten times. The CDR3 nucleotides read TGTGCCACCAATTATGACAGTGAAGGGGATCAGCCCCAGCATTTT. It encodes CATNYDSEGDQPQHF. V usage is TRBV6-9 and J usage is TRBJ1-5; possibly TRBD1 for D (5 bases). CDR1 is MNHGY, CDR2 SVAAGI, per germline. The CDR3 runs to 15 residues. The V end lost 10 bases, the J end lost 5 bases, and 21 bases lay between the germline ends.

The chain links TRBV30 to TRBJ1-4, with D unresolved. Per the germline V gene, CDR1 is GTSNPN and CDR2 is SVGIG (reference sequence). The CDR3 runs to 11 residues. V lost 1 base, J lost 8 bases, and 5 bases lay in between. The chain's CDR3 is CAWSGFEKLFF. CDR3 coding DNA: TGTGCCTGGAGTGGTTTCGAAAAACTGTTTTTT.

This clone was counted between two and nine times. This rearrangement joins TRBV4-1 to TRBJ2-7, with 8 nucleotides matching TRBD1. The germline gives CDR1 MGHRA, CDR2 YSYEKL. The ends lost 4 bases at V and 3 bases at J; junction bases unmatched: 2. The CDR3 sequence is 13 residues long. In DNA form, the CDR3 reads TGCGCCAGCAGCCGGGACAGGAGCTACGAGCAGTACTTC. This sequence encodes CASSRDRSYEQYF.

The V and J genes are TRBV11-2 and TRBJ2-1; 9 nucleotides agree with TRBD2. The CDR3 is made up of 15 amino acids. J gave up 2 bases and V 5 bases, and 4 bases lay outside the gene matches. CDR1 and CDR2 from the germline V gene are SGHAT and FQNNGV. In DNA, the CDR3 is TGTGCCAGCAGCGGAGGCGGGAGGGCCTACAATGAGCAGTTCTTC. Protein product: CASSGGGRAYNEQFF.

The chain uses TRBV30 and TRBJ1-1; D unclear. The CDR3 runs 12 residues. CDR1 and CDR2 from the germline V gene are GTSNPN and SVGIG (reference sequence). V was trimmed by 0 bases and J by 7 bases, leaving 9 bases between them. Written as DNA, the CDR3 is TGTGCCTGGAGTGTACTGGGTCTTGAAGCTTTCTTT. Amino acids: CAWSVLGLEAFF.